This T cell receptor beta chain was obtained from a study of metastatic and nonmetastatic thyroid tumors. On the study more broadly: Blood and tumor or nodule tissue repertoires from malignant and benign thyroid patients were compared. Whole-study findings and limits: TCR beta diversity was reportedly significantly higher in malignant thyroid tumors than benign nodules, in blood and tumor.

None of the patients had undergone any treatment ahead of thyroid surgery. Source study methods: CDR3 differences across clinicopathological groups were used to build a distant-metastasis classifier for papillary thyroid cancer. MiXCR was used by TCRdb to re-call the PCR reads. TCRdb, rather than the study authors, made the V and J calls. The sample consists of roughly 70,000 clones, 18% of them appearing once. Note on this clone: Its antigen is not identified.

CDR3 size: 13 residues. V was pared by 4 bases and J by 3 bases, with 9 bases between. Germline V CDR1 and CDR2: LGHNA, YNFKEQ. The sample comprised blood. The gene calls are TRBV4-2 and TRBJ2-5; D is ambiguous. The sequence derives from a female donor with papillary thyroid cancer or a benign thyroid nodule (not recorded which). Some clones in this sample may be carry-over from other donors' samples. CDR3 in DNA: TGTGCCAGCAGCCGCGCTTTGGAAGAGACCCAGTACTTC. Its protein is CASSRALEETQYF.